The 6 T cell receptor beta chains reported below all come from one sample, sequenced in a study of high-grade serous ovarian cancer treatment subgroups (dated by TCRdb to the early 2020s). Tumor samples were collected prior to definitive surgery or chemotherapy. The library relied on the immunoSEQ multiplex PCR assay. The clones in this table, taken by TCRdb from immuneACCESS, are in-frame only. Not every clone is retained; where verified, under half of the shortfall comes from an unresolved V gene, and the cause of the rest is unknown. The sample contains 4,000 to 5,500 clones, roughly 76% of them found a single time. About 5.9% of the sample is in the top ten clones. Sequencing used tumor tissue. The receptors derive from a human donor with high-grade serous ovarian cancer.

The gene calls are TRBV30 and TRBJ2-4; 7 bases fit TRBD1. V gave up 0 bases and J gave up 8 bases; unmatched junction bases: 7. Per the germline V gene, CDR1 is GTSNPN and CDR2 is SVGIG (reference sequence). This CDR3 has 14 amino acids. This CDR3 reads CAWSVPGQGDIQYF. The CDR3 DNA is TGTGCCTGGAGTGTACCGGGGCAGGGGGACATTCAGTACTTC.

The V and J genes are TRBV7-9 and TRBJ2-7, with TRBD2 matching over 8 bases. V was pared by 4 bases and J by 2 bases, with 4 bases of the junction left unmatched. Germline-derived CDR1 and CDR2 are SEHNR and FQNEAQ (reference sequence). The CDR3 spans 14 residues. CDR3 loop: CASSWGGRPYEQYF. The CDR3 nucleotides are TGTGCCAGCAGCTGGGGCGGGAGGCCCTACGAGCAGTACTTC. Full variable domain (remainder filled in from reference TRBV7-9 and TRBJ2-7): DTGVSQNPRHKITKRGQNVTFRCDPISEHNRLYWYRQTLGQGPEFLTYFQNEAQLEKSRLLSDRFSAERPKGSFSTLEIQRTEQGDSAMYLCASSWGGRPYEQYFGPGTRLTVT.

The gene calls are TRBV7-7 and TRBJ2-6; the D is unclear. Trimming removed 4 bases from V and 5 bases from J, with 21 bases in between. This CDR3 contains 18 residues. Germline V lookup: CDR1 SSHAT, CDR2 FNYEAQ (reference sequence). The CDR3 coding sequence is TGTGCCAGCAGCTGTGGTCGAGTGCCACAAAGTCGGGCCAACGTCCTGACTTTC. Amino acids: CASSCGRVPQSRANVLTF.

V is TRBV5-1 and J is TRBJ2-2; either TRBD1 or TRBD2 may supply D (5 bases each). V gave up 1 base and J gave up 3 bases, with 10 bases separating them. Germline V lookup: CDR1 SGHRS, CDR2 YFSETQ. CDR3 size: 15 residues. The CDR3 sequence: CASSLQGPHTGELFF. Written as DNA, the CDR3 is TGCGCCAGCAGCTTGCAGGGACCTCACACCGGGGAGCTGTTTTTT.

The chain links TRBV9 to TRBJ1-2; 7 bases are a match to TRBD1. CDR1 is SGDLS and CDR2 is YYNGEE in the germline V gene. The CDR3 extends over 13 amino acids. V was clipped by 3 bases and J by 6 bases; unmatched bases: 5. Here the CDR3 DNA reads TGTGCCAGCAGCGCCCGGGACAGAGATGGCTACACCTTC. Translated, it gives CASSARDRDGYTF.

The rearrangement joins TRBV19 to TRBJ1-4, with 7 bases matching TRBD1. CDR1 and CDR2 (germline): LNHDA, SQIVND (reference sequence). J gave up 0 bases and V 5 bases, and 6 bases lay outside the gene matches. The CDR3 has 16 amino acids. The CDR3 DNA reads TGTGCCAGTAGTCCGGGACAGACGACAACTAATGAAAAACTGTTTTTT. As protein: CASSPGQTTTNEKLFF. Supplemented by reference TRBV19 and TRBJ1-4, the full variable domain reads DGGITQSPKYLFRKEGQNVTLSCEQNLNHDAMYWYRQDPGQGLRLIYYSQIVNDFQKGDIAEGYSVSREKKESFPLTVTSAQKNPTAFYLCASSPGQTTTNEKLFFGSGTQLSVL.